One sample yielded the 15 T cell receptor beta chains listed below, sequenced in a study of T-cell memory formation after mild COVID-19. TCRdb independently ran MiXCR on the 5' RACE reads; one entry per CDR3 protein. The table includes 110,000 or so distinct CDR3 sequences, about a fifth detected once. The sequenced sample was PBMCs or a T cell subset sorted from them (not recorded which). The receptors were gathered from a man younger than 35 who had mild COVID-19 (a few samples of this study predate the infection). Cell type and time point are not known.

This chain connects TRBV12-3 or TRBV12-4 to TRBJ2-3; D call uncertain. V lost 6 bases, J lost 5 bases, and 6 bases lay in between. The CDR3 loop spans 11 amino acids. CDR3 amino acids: CASSSLDTQYF. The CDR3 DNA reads TGTGCCAGCAGCTCCCTAGATACGCAGTATTTT.

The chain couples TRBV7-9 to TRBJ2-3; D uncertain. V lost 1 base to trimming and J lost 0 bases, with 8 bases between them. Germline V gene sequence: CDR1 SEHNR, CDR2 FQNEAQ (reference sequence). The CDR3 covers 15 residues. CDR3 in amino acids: CASSLDVQSTDTQYF. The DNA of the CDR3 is TGTGCCAGCAGCTTAGACGTACAGAGCACAGATACGCAGTATTTT.

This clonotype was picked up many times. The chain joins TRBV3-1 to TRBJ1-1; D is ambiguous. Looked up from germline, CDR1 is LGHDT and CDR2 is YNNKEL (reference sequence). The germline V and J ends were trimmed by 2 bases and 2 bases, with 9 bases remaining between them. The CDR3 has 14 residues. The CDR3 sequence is CASSQLGFNTEAFF. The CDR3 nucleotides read TGTGCCAGCAGCCAATTGGGGTTCAACACTGAAGCTTTCTTT.

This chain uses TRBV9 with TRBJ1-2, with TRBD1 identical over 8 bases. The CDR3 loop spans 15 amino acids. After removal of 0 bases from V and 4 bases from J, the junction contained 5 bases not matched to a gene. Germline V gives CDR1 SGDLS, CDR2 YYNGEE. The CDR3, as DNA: TGTGCCAGCAGCGTAGCGGGACAGGCACTCTATGGCTACACCTTC. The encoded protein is CASSVAGQALYGYTF. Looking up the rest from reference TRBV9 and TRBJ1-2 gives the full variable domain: DSGVTQTPKHLITATGQRVTLRCSPRSGDLSVYWYQQSLDQGLQFLIQYYNGEERAKGNILERFSAQQFPDLHSELNLSSLELGDSALYFCASSVAGQALYGYTFGSGTRLTVV.

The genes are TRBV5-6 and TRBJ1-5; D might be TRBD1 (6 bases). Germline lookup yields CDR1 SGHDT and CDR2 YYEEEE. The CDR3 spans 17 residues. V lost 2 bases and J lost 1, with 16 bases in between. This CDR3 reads CASSFLQGGLSNQPQHF. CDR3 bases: TGTGCCAGCAGCTTTTTACAGGGAGGTTTGAGCAATCAGCCCCAGCATTTT.

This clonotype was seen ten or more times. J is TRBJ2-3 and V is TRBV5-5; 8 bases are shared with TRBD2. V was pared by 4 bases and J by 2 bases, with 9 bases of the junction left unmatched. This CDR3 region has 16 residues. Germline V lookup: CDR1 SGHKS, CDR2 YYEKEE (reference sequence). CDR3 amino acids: CASSPRSGSYTDTQYF. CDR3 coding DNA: TGTGCCAGCAGCCCGAGGAGCGGGAGCTACACAGATACGCAGTATTTT. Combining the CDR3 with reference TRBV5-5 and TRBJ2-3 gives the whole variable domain DAGVTQSPTHLIKTRGQQVTLRCSPISGHKSVSWYQQVLGQGPQFIFQYYEKEERGRGNFPDRFSARQFPNYSSELNVNALLLGDSALYLCASSPRSGSYTDTQYFGPGTRLTVL.

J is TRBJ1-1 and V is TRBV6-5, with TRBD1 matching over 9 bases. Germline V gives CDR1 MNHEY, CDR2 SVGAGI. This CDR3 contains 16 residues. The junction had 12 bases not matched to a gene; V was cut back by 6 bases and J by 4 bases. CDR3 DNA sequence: TGTGCCAGCAGGGGGACAGGGTTAATGTATCGCACTGAAGCTTTCTTT. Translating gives CASRGTGLMYRTEAFF.

Here the CDR3 reads CATHQGGEQFF. The CDR3, as DNA: TGCGCCACCCACCAGGGAGGTGAGCAGTTCTTC. The V gene is TRBV4-1, the J gene TRBJ2-1; D is possibly TRBD2 (6 bases). V lost 10 bases and J lost 9, with 13 bases in between. Looked up from germline, CDR1 is MGHRA and CDR2 is YSYEKL. CDR3 size: 11 residues.

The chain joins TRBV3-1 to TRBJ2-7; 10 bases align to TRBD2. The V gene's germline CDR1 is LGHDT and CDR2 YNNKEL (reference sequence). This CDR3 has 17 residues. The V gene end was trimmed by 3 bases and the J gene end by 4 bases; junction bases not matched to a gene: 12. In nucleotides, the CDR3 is TGTGCCAGCAGCCATGCCCTTCTAGCGGGGGATCGTTACGAGCAGTACGTC. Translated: CASSHALLAGDRYEQYV.

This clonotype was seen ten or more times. The CDR3 DNA sequence: TGTGCCACGGACGGACAGGGTCGGGGCTACACCTTC. Its translation: CATDGQGRGYTF. The chain carries TRBV6-1 and TRBJ1-2; 8 bases agree with TRBD1. Per germline, CDR1 MNHNS and CDR2 SASEGT. The CDR3 loop spans 12 amino acids. After removal of 10 bases from V and 8 bases from J, the junction contained 9 bases not matched to a gene.

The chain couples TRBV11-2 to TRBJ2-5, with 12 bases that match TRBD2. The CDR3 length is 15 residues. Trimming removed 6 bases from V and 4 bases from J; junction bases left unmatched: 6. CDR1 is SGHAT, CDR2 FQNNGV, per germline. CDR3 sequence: CASRPSGGAPETQYF. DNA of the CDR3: TGTGCCAGCAGACCTAGCGGGGGGGCCCCAGAGACCCAGTACTTC.

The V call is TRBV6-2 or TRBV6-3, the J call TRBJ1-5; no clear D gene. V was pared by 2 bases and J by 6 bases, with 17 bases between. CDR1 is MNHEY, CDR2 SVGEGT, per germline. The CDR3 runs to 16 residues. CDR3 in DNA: TGTGCCAGCAGTTACACTAGGCCCCCAGGCGGTCAGCCCCAGCATTTT. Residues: CASSYTRPPGGQPQHF.

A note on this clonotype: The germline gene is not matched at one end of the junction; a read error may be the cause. DNA of the CDR3: TGTGCCACCAGTCTAGCAGATACGCAGTATTTT. Amino acids: CATSLADTQYF. The genes are TRBV12-3 or TRBV12-4 and TRBJ2-3; D is unresolved. The CDR3 totals 11 residues.

The CDR3 spells CASRDSPSYQPQHF. The CDR3 nucleotides read TGTGCCAGCAGGGACAGCCCGAGCTATCAGCCCCAGCATTTT. The gene calls are TRBV27 and TRBJ1-5, with D maybe TRBD1 (6 bases). Trimming removed 6 bases from V and 5 bases from J, with 14 bases in between. This CDR3 is 14 amino acids long. Germline CDR1 MNHEY, CDR2 SMNVEV (reference sequence).

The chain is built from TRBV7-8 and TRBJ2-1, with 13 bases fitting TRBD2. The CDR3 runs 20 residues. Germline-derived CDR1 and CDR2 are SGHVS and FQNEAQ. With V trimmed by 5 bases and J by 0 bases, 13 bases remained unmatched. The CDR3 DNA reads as TGTGCCAGCAGCGCATTCCCCGGGACTAGCGGGGAGAGCTCCTACAATGAGCAGTTCTTC. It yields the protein CASSAFPGTSGESSYNEQFF.